These T cell receptor beta chains were read from a single sample in a study of shared clonotypes between healthy human individuals. The table came from immunoSEQ multiplex PCR; TCRdb's copy has only in-frame clones and leaves some out. The data contain hundreds of thousands of clones, roughly three quarters of them singletons. Sequencing was done on a sample of PBMCs. The receptors here all came from a woman aged 35 to 49 in good health. Some clones in this sample may be carry-over from other donors' samples. The CDR3 runs from the conserved cysteine through the conserved F or W.

v_call	j_call	cdr3_aa
TRBV27	TRBJ1-5	CASSLDWQVNQPQHF
TRBV10-3	TRBJ1-6	CAISERGTGANSPLHF
TRBV11-2	TRBJ2-2	CASTRGDTGELFF
TRBV7-2	TRBJ2-3	CASSQRLALRDTQYF
TRBV9	TRBJ2-5	CASSVSPLAGGIETQYF
TRBV19	TRBJ2-1	CASSGPSSYNEQFF
TRBV10-3	TRBJ2-3	CASGDSEETDTQYF
TRBV7-9	TRBJ2-5	CASSSSGGETQYF
TRBV7-3	TRBJ2-1	CASSLTGTIYNEQFF
TRBV5-4	TRBJ2-1	CASRAAGGSYNEQFF
TRBV2	TRBJ2-7	CASTFTRENYEQYF
TRBV28	TRBJ2-7	CASSPRSTYLSGSSYEQYF
TRBV30	TRBJ2-5	CACVGLAGGTQYF
TRBV4-2	TRBJ1-3	CASRATAQSSGNTIYF
TRBV7-8	TRBJ2-5	CASSLLRESQTQYF
TRBV30	TRBJ2-3	CAWSVLAGDTDTQYF
TRBV5-1	TRBJ1-1	CASSLATGGNTEAFF
TRBV7-6	TRBJ1-2	CASSSDRVGYTF
TRBV7-2	TRBJ2-2	CASSPGTGRLTGELFF
TRBV28	TRBJ1-1	CASTQGTGPEAFF
TRBV29-1	TRBJ2-1	CSVVAGGNEQFF
TRBV4-2	TRBJ2-7	CASSLAGADTEYEQYF
TRBV28	TRBJ1-1	CASSLPTGLNTEAFF
TRBV4-3	TRBJ2-7	CASSPIAGAGDEQYF
TRBV20-1	TRBJ1-1	CSADRAEAFF
TRBV30	TRBJ1-2	CAWKGRQTGTNYGYTF
TRBV6-5	TRBJ2-7	CASRGPGGTEQYF
TRBV5-1	TRBJ2-7	CASSPTTQVTLNEQYF
TRBV28	TRBJ2-4	CASSHLTGLNIQYF
TRBV6-5	TRBJ1-2	CASSTPGGWYGYTF
TRBV4-2	TRBJ2-3	CASSQEAAQGGDTQYF
TRBV6-4	TRBJ1-5	CASSTGPNQPQHF